The clone carrying this T cell receptor (beta chain) was found a few times. The sample comes from a study of blood T cell repertoires in COVID-19. Study-wide context: The United States, Italy and Spain provided the acute and convalescent COVID-19 samples. From T cells, B-cell-depleted T cells, or PBMCs came the material, which was cDNA or gDNA.

The CDR3 spans 15 residues. The germline CDR1 and CDR2 sequences are SEHNR and FQNEAQ (reference sequence). V trimming: 7 bases; J trimming: 14 bases; junction bases outside the gene matches: 21. In the authors' workflow: Counts of nucleated cells, estimated from reference gene primer amplification, were obtained. Clones were read by immunoSEQ multiplex PCR, and TCRdb kept only the in-frame ones, dropping some. That table is the source of V, J and clone size, and D and trimming were worked out from the DNA. This table holds about 150,000 clones, 80% to 90% found once. Source material: peripheral blood. The origin of this receptor is an older woman with COVID-19, enrolled during active disease. The rearrangement joins TRBV7-9 to TRBJ1-2; 8 bases are shared with TRBD1. The CDR3, as DNA: TGTGCCAGCACCCCCGGGCCGTCCGCGGGACAGGCAGGGACCTTC. Protein: CASTPGPSAGQAGTF.